These 29 T cell receptor beta chains came from one sample sequenced in a study of cytomegalovirus exposure and HLA in healthy donors. Researchers ran the PCR with 60 Vbeta and 13 Jbeta primers. Profiling relied on immunoSEQ multiplex PCR, and the TCRdb table lists in-frame clones only, not all of them. The sample yields fewer than 200,000 clones, about four fifths seen once. The sample taken for sequencing was PBMCs. These receptors were obtained from a female donor in good health and CMV-seronegative.

The genes are TRBV5-4 and TRBJ2-1; tentative D call: TRBD2 (5 bases). V was pared by 9 bases and J by 8 bases, with 18 bases between. The CDR3 spans 13 residues. Germline V lookup: CDR1 SGHNT, CDR2 YYREEE (reference sequence). CDR3 nucleotides: TGTGCCACTACTCCGGGGTGGGGAGATGAGCAGTTCTTC. Its protein is CATTPGWGDEQFF.

The CDR3 DNA is TGTGCCAGCAGTTACTTAGGCACAGGGATGGAAGCTTTCTTT. It codes for CASSYLGTGMEAFF. The chain combines TRBV6-5 with TRBJ1-1, with D possibly TRBD1 on 6 matching bases. CDR1 is MNHEY and CDR2 is SVGAGI in the germline V gene. This CDR3 is 14 amino acids long. Trimming stripped 1 base from V and 8 bases from J, with 14 bases between.

This clone has only a few counts. This chain uses TRBV21-1 with TRBJ2-7; TRBD2, the table's D call, lacks a check against the DNA. TRBV21-1 is assigned pseudogene status. This CDR3 region has 18 residues. CDR3 nucleotide sequence: TGTGCCAGCAGCAAAGGGGGCGGACTAGCGGGAGTCCGCAACGAGCAGTACTTC. Residues: CASSKGGGLAGVRNEQYF.

The chain joins TRBV7-8 to TRBJ2-3; D is undetermined. There are 14 residues in the CDR3. The ends were cut back, 2 bases at V and 3 bases at J, with 9 bases in the middle. Germline V gives CDR1 SGHVS, CDR2 FQNEAQ. CDR3 DNA: TGTGCCAGCAGCTTAAAACTCTTAACAGATACGCAGTATTTT. Translation: CASSLKLLTDTQYF. Supplemented by reference TRBV7-8 and TRBJ2-3, the full variable domain reads GAGVSQSPRYKVAKRGQDVALRCDPISGHVSLFWYQQALGQGPEFLTYFQNEAQLDKSGLPSDRFFAERPEGSVSTLKIQRTQQEDSAVYLCASSLKLLTDTQYFGPGTRLTVL.

The J gene is TRBJ2-7, the V gene TRBV30; D unresolved. V was shortened by 1 base and J by 4 bases, with 14 bases between the two germline ends. The CDR3 sequence is 14 residues long. The V gene's germline CDR1 is GTSNPN and CDR2 SVGIG (reference sequence). The DNA of the CDR3 is TGTGCCTGGAGTGCGAGACGGGTCGATTACGAGCAGTACTTC. Protein product: CAWSARRVDYEQYF.

This chain links TRBV27 with TRBJ2-1; 13 bases map to TRBD2. CDR3 length: 17 amino acids. Germline loops: CDR1 MNHEY, CDR2 SMNVEV (reference sequence). V was pared by 7 bases and J by 9 bases, with 15 bases of the junction left unmatched. The CDR3 DNA sequence: TGTGCCAGCAATCACATCGAGGGACTAGCGGGGTCCCCTGAGCAGTTCTTC. Translation gives CASNHIEGLAGSPEQFF.

The chain couples TRBV11-3 to TRBJ2-3; 7 bases are a match to TRBD2. Germline V gene data show CDR1 as SGHNT and CDR2 as YENEEA. The CDR3 spans 14 residues. Trimming removed 1 base from V and 3 bases from J; junction bases left unmatched: 1. CDR3 loop: CASSLGGRTDTQYF. The DNA of the CDR3 is TGTGCCAGCAGCTTAGGCGGGAGAACAGATACGCAGTATTTT.

The V and J genes are TRBV5-4 and TRBJ2-7, with D possibly matching TRBD2 (7 bases). Germline V gene lookup returns CDR1 SGHNT and CDR2 YYREEE (reference sequence). This CDR3 region has 14 residues. V was trimmed by 6 bases and J by 5 bases, leaving 18 bases between them. The CDR3: CASMGGGSEDEQYF. As DNA, the CDR3 is TGTGCCAGCATGGGGGGCGGGAGCGAAGACGAGCAGTACTTC.

As regards this clone: Compared with germline, one end of the junction differs, possibly owing to a read error. The V call is TRBV7-9, the J call TRBJ1-3; tentative D call: TRBD1 (5 bases). Per germline, CDR1 SEHNR and CDR2 FQNEAQ (reference sequence). The CDR3 consists of 14 residues. The CDR3 protein is CSSRETGSGNTIYF. The DNA for the CDR3 is TGTTCCAGCAGGGAAACAGGCTCTGGAAACACCATATATTTT.

This clone was counted a single time. This sequence joins TRBV7-3 and TRBJ2-3; 9 nucleotides line up with TRBD2. Germline V lookup: CDR1 SGHTA, CDR2 FQGTGA. With 0 bases clipped from V and 1 base from J, the junction kept 8 bases outside the gene matches. The CDR3 contains 18 residues. For the CDR3, the DNA is TGTGCCAGCAGCTTAACTGGAGAGCGGGGGGTTGGCACAGATACGCAGTATTTT. Amino acids: CASSLTGERGVGTDTQYF.

This clone was seen only a few times. The chain recombines TRBV2 with TRBJ2-3; 7 bases agree with TRBD2. V shed 1 base and J 4 bases; nucleotides not matched to a gene: 2. The CDR3 spans 14 residues. Germline lookup yields CDR1 SNHLY and CDR2 FYNNEI. CDR3 DNA sequence: TGTGCCAGCAGTGAAGACGGGAGGTCAGATACGCAGTATTTT. The encoded protein is CASSEDGRSDTQYF.

This rearrangement joins TRBV2 to TRBJ2-1; 13 bases are a match to TRBD2. V lost 5 bases to trimming and J lost 6 bases; unmatched junction nucleotides: 4. In germline, CDR1 is SNHLY, CDR2 FYNNEI. The CDR3 extends over 15 amino acids. Here the CDR3 reads CASSRGLAGANEQFF. The DNA of the CDR3 is TGTGCCAGCAGTCGAGGACTAGCGGGGGCCAATGAGCAGTTCTTC.

The chain's CDR3 is CASSLLGRGTEAFF. The CDR3 DNA sequence: TGTGCCAGCAGTTTATTAGGTCGGGGCACTGAAGCTTTCTTT. The J gene is TRBJ1-1, the V gene TRBV28, with no clear D. Trimming removed 1 base at V and 4 bases at J, with 10 bases between. The CDR3 totals 14 residues. Per germline, CDR1 MDHEN and CDR2 SYDVKM.

The chain joins TRBV9 to TRBJ2-1, with 9 bases matching TRBD1. The junction had 8 bases not matched to a gene; V was cut back by 3 bases and J by 4 bases. The CDR3 is made up of 16 amino acids. Germline V gene lookup returns CDR1 SGDLS and CDR2 YYNGEE. The CDR3 coding sequence is TGTGCCAGCAGCGCCCATGAGGACAGGGGTTACAATGAGCAGTTCTTC. Its translation: CASSAHEDRGYNEQFF. Together with reference TRBV9 and TRBJ2-1, the CDR3 gives the full variable domain: DSGVTQTPKHLITATGQRVTLRCSPRSGDLSVYWYQQSLDQGLQFLIQYYNGEERAKGNILERFSAQQFPDLHSELNLSSLELGDSALYFCASSAHEDRGYNEQFFGPGTRLTVL.

The chain is built from TRBV4-1 and TRBJ2-3; 7 nucleotides match TRBD1. The J segment lost 9 bases and the V segment lost 4 bases, leaving 4 bases of the junction unmatched. Per germline, CDR1 MGHRA and CDR2 YSYEKL. The CDR3 runs 12 residues. The CDR3 sequence is CASSPLQGTQYF. For the CDR3, the DNA is TGCGCCAGCAGCCCTTTACAGGGGACGCAGTATTTT.

The chain is built from TRBV11-2 and TRBJ2-1, with 7 bases identical to TRBD2. V lost 6 bases to trimming and J lost 6 bases; unmatched junction nucleotides: 5. The germline CDR1 and CDR2 sequences are SGHAT and FQNNGV. The CDR3 covers 13 residues. For the CDR3, the DNA is TGTGCCAGCAGAATAGGACTAGTCAATGAGCAGTTCTTC. Encoded protein: CASRIGLVNEQFF.

The chain links TRBV2 to TRBJ1-3; TRBD1 might be the D (6 bases). CDR1 is SNHLY and CDR2 is FYNNEI in the germline V gene. V lost 0 bases and J 2 bases, leaving 8 bases between the germline ends. The CDR3 is made up of 15 amino acids. As DNA, the CDR3 is TGTGCCAGCAGTGAAGCCAGGGGAGCTGGAAACACCATATATTTT. It specifies CASSEARGAGNTIYF.

The chain links TRBV6-5 to TRBJ2-2, with 10 nucleotides matching TRBD2. The length of the CDR3 is 16 residues. Germline assignment: CDR1 MNHEY and CDR2 SVGAGI. V was pared by 3 bases and J by 3 bases, with 4 bases of the junction left unmatched. The CDR3 region is CASSYSGRTYTGELFF. In nucleotides, the CDR3 is TGTGCCAGCAGTTATAGCGGGAGGACGTACACCGGGGAGCTGTTTTTT.

The chain uses TRBV4-2 and TRBJ2-3, with 11 bases aligning to TRBD1. The germline V gene has CDR1 LGHNA and CDR2 YNFKEQ. The V and J ends lost 2 bases and 3 bases, in that order; junction bases with no gene match: 7. This CDR3 comprises 17 residues. CDR3 sequence reads: CASSQNPGQGGTDTQYF. DNA for the CDR3: TGTGCCAGCAGCCAAAACCCGGGACAGGGGGGGACAGATACGCAGTATTTT.

J is TRBJ1-4 and V is TRBV4-1, with 7 positions matching TRBD1. This CDR3 comprises 16 residues. The germline gives CDR1 MGHRA, CDR2 YSYEKL. J lost 5 bases, V lost 0 bases, and 6 bases had no gene match. CDR3 region: CASSQDPDRRNEKLFF. As DNA, the CDR3 is TGCGCCAGCAGCCAAGACCCGGACAGGAGAAATGAAAAACTGTTTTTT.

The chain carries TRBV5-1 and TRBJ1-1; 7 bases match TRBD1. Germline CDR1 SGHRS, CDR2 YFSETQ. V lost 5 bases, J lost 0 bases, and 10 bases stayed unmatched. The CDR3 is 16 amino acids. The CDR3 protein is CASRRDSASMNTEAFF. The CDR3 nucleotides read TGCGCCAGCAGACGGGACAGTGCCTCAATGAACACTGAAGCTTTCTTT.

The V and J genes are TRBV6-6 and TRBJ2-1, with no clear D. Per germline, CDR1 MNHNY and CDR2 SVGAGI (reference sequence). V shed 0 bases and J shed 7 bases, with 13 bases lying between them. The CDR3 has 15 amino acids. In DNA, the CDR3 is TGTGCCAGCAGTTACTCCCCGCAGGTCAATAATGAGCAGTTCTTC. It yields the protein CASSYSPQVNNEQFF.

On this clone: The same CDR3 arises from other DNA sequences in this sample as well. The CDR3 loop is CASGGLWTEQPEAFF. As DNA, the CDR3 is TGTGCCAGCGGCGGACTGTGGACGGAACAACCCGAAGCTTTCTTT. The chain uses TRBV6-1 and TRBJ1-1; D is unclear. The germline gives CDR1 MNHNS, CDR2 SASEGT. The V and J ends lost 8 bases and 8 bases respectively, with 24 bases between them. The CDR3 loop spans 15 amino acids.

J is TRBJ2-1 and V is TRBV18, with 8 bases fitting TRBD2. CDR1 is KGHSH, CDR2 LQKENI, per germline. V lost 8 bases to trimming and J lost 5 bases; unmatched junction nucleotides: 11. This CDR3 is built from 15 residues. The CDR3 loop is CASRVMRGDDNEQFF. In DNA form, the CDR3 reads TGTGCCAGCCGCGTAATGCGGGGGGATGACAATGAGCAGTTCTTC.

The rearrangement links TRBV2 to TRBJ1-6; perhaps TRBD1 as D (6 bases). The V end was cut by 4 bases, the J end by 7 bases, with 14 bases between. Germline CDR1 is SNHLY and CDR2 is FYNNEI. The CDR3 has 15 amino acids. The CDR3 loop is CASSVMAGENSPLHF. The CDR3 coding sequence is TGTGCCAGCAGTGTGATGGCAGGGGAGAATTCACCCCTCCACTTT. The complete variable domain, with remaining parts taken from reference TRBV2 and TRBJ1-6, reads EPEVTQTPSHQVTQMGQEVILRCVPISNHLYFYWYRQILGQKVEFLVSFYNNEISEKSEIFDDQFSVERPDGSNFTLKIRSTKLEDSAMYFCASSVMAGENSPLHFGNGTRLTVT.

This clone showed up many times. This chain's CDR3 is CASSFSGGAQNEQFF. The CDR3 region has the DNA TGTGCCAGCAGCTTTAGCGGGGGGGCACAAAATGAGCAGTTCTTC. The J gene is TRBJ2-1, the V gene TRBV7-3; 11 bases are shared with TRBD2. CDR1 is SGHTA and CDR2 is FQGTGA in the germline V gene. V lost 3 bases, J lost 7 bases, and 5 bases stayed unmatched. This CDR3 is 15 amino acids long.

As concerns this clone: Relative to the germline gene, one junction end is altered; a read error may explain this. V gene TRBV7-7 combines with J gene TRBJ2-5; 7 nucleotides agree with TRBD1. This CDR3 region has 14 residues. Germline V gives CDR1 SSHAT, CDR2 FNYEAQ (reference sequence). Here the CDR3 reads CASSLLGGEETQYF. For the CDR3, the DNA is TGTGCTAGCAGCTTATTAGGGGGCGAAGAGACCCAGTACTTC. The variable domain in full, with the rest retrieved from reference TRBV7-7 and TRBJ2-5, is GAGVSQSPRYKVTKRGQDVTLRCDPISSHATLYWYQQALGQGPEFLTYFNYEAQPDKSGLPSDRFSAERPEGSISTLTIQRTEQRDSAMYRCASSLLGGEETQYFGPGTRLLVL.

The J gene is TRBJ2-1, the V gene TRBV10-3; 8 bases agree with TRBD2. The germline CDR1 and CDR2 sequences are ENHRY and SYGVKD. The CDR3 totals 17 residues. V shed 1 base and J 5 bases; nucleotides not matched to a gene: 10. The CDR3 loop reads CAISELGRGANHNEQFF. The CDR3 coding sequence is TGTGCCATCAGTGAGTTGGGGCGGGGGGCGAACCACAATGAGCAGTTCTTC.

The rearrangement uses TRBV18 and TRBJ1-2; maybe TRBD1 (5 bases). The CDR3 has 13 amino acids. V was cut by 3 bases and J by 2 bases, with 7 bases left in between. The germline gives CDR1 KGHSH, CDR2 LQKENI. This CDR3 reads CASSPDRNYGYTF. The CDR3 DNA follows: TGTGCCAGCTCACCCGACAGAAACTATGGCTACACCTTC.